The 4 T cell receptor beta chains reported below all come from one sample, sequenced in a study of siplizumab effects on memory and regulatory T cells. Method: immunoSEQ multiplex PCR; TCRdb's copy keeps in-frame clones and lacks some. The sample lists over 70,000 clones, roughly 94% occurring once. Material for sequencing was CD8+ T cells sorted from blood. Receptors were obtained from a human donor in good health.

This rearrangement joins TRBV27 to TRBJ2-3, with TRBD2 matching 9 bases. This CDR3 is 17 amino acids long. In germline, CDR1 is MNHEY, CDR2 SMNVEV (reference sequence). After removal of 5 bases from V and 4 bases from J, the junction contained 13 bases not matched to a gene. CDR3 sequence reads: CASSPLTAGGPSDTQYF. CDR3 sequence (DNA): TGTGCCAGCAGTCCCCTTACGGCGGGAGGGCCGTCAGATACGCAGTATTTT.

This chain connects TRBV11-2 to TRBJ2-7; the D gene is possibly TRBD2 (6 bases). CDR1 SGHAT and CDR2 FQNNGV come from the germline V gene. The CDR3 sequence is 14 residues long. Deletions cut 5 bases from V and 4 bases from J, with 15 bases between. For the CDR3, the DNA is TGTGCCAGCAGCCGTGGTAGCGGCCTATACGAGCAGTACTTC. Protein product: CASSRGSGLYEQYF.

V usage is TRBV6-1 and J usage is TRBJ2-1; 8 bases fit TRBD1. CDR3 length: 16 amino acids. V shed 1 base, J shed 2 bases, and the junction held 4 bases outside the gene matches. Germline values: CDR1 MNHNS, CDR2 SASEGT. CDR3 protein: CASSEVRTGPYNEQFF. For the CDR3, the DNA is TGTGCCAGCAGTGAAGTTAGGACAGGGCCCTACAATGAGCAGTTCTTC.

The V and J genes are TRBV27 and TRBJ1-2; 9 nucleotides agree with TRBD1. V trimming: 2 bases; J trimming: 8 bases; junction bases outside the gene matches: 6. The CDR3 has 14 residues. Per the germline V gene, CDR1 is MNHEY and CDR2 is SMNVEV (reference sequence). CDR3 loop: CASSLTGGWGGYTF. Written as DNA, the CDR3 is TGTGCCAGCAGTTTAACAGGGGGCTGGGGAGGCTACACCTTC.